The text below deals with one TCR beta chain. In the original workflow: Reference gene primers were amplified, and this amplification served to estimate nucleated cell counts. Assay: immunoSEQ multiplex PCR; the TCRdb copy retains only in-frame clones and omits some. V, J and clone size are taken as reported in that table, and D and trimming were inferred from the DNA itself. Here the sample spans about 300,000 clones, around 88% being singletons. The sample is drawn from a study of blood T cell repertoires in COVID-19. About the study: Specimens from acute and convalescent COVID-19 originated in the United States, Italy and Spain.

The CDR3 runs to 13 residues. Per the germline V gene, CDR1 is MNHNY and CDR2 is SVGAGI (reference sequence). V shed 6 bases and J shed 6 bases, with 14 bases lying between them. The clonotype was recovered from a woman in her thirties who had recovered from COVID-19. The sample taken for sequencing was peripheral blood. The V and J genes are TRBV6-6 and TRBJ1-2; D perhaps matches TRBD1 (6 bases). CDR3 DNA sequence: TGTGCCAGCAGCAAAGGGACATCCCATGGCTACACCTTC. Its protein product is CASSKGTSHGYTF.